The 15 T cell receptor beta chains in this list originate from one sample, sequenced in a study of technical replicates of blood from a few donors (dated by TCRdb to about 2017). Receptors were amplified or captured by the immunoSEQ multiplex PCR assay. Here the immuneACCESS table is served through TCRdb, limited to in-frame sequences with V and J called. Missing clones are a known gap in these copies; in checked studies unresolved V genes cover under half, and the rest lacks a known reason. The sample records approximately 58,000 clones, around nine tenths of which are singletons. The top ten clones comprise around 5.1% of the sample. Material: PBMCs. These TCRs come from a human donor in good health. Some clones in this sample may be carry-over from other donors' samples.

Only one count was recorded for this clone. The rearrangement uses TRBV4-3 and TRBJ2-1; a possible D gene is TRBD2 (6 bases). Trimming pared 0 bases from V and 6 bases from J, leaving 12 bases between. CDR3 length: 15 residues. The germline V gene encodes CDR1 LGHNA and CDR2 YSLEER. DNA of the CDR3: TGCGCCAGCAGCCAAGATAGGAGGGTGAGCAATGAGCAGTTCTTC. This translates into CASSQDRRVSNEQFF.

The gene calls are TRBV7-6 and TRBJ2-1, with a weak D call TRBD2 (7 bases). V dropped 5 bases and J dropped 0 bases, with 11 bases sitting between them. The CDR3 contains 15 residues. Germline-derived CDR1 and CDR2 are SGHVS and FNYEAQ. For the CDR3, the DNA is TGTGCCAGCAGCCAGAGGGGGGGCTCCTACAATGAGCAGTTCTTC. Protein product: CASSQRGGSYNEQFF.

CDR3 DNA sequence: TGTGCCAGCAGTGAACCGACAGGGACTCAAGAGACCCAGTACTTC. Translated: CASSEPTGTQETQYF. The chain couples TRBV6-1 to TRBJ2-5, with TRBD1 as a possible D gene (7 bases). This CDR3 contains 15 residues. Germline values: CDR1 MNHNS, CDR2 SASEGT. Trimming shortened V by 2 bases and J by 2 bases, and 12 bases separated the two germline ends.

This chain uses TRBV7-2 with TRBJ2-3; tentative D call: TRBD2 (5 bases). The CDR3 is 15 residues long. V was cut by 2 bases and J by 2 bases, with 11 bases left in between. Germline V gene sequence: CDR1 SGHTA, CDR2 FQGNSA. The CDR3 loop is CASSLNDYPTDTQYF. In DNA, the CDR3 is TGTGCCAGCAGCTTAAACGACTACCCCACAGATACGCAGTATTTT.

V and J are TRBV6-5 and TRBJ2-7; 8 bases agree with TRBD1. Per the germline V gene, CDR1 is MNHEY and CDR2 is SVGAGI. This CDR3 comprises 12 residues. The trim removed 10 bases at V and 5 bases at J, leaving 7 bases unmatched. The CDR3 DNA follows: TGTGCCATTGGACAGGGAAGCCACGAGCAGTACTTC. Amino acid sequence: CAIGQGSHEQYF.

The CDR3 spells CASSSGPGQGGYEQYF. The CDR3 coding sequence is TGTGCCAGCAGCTCCGGACCGGGACAGGGGGGTTACGAGCAGTACTTC. V usage is TRBV7-9 and J usage is TRBJ2-7, with 11 bases matching TRBD1. The V and J ends lost 4 bases and 4 bases, in that order; junction bases with no gene match: 9. The CDR3 extends over 16 amino acids. Germline V lookup: CDR1 SEHNR, CDR2 FQNEAQ (reference sequence).

The chain employs TRBV6-1 and TRBJ2-3; 9 bases fit TRBD1. V was clipped by 3 bases and J by 3 bases; unmatched bases: 4. The CDR3 is made up of 15 amino acids. Looked up from germline, CDR1 is MNHNS and CDR2 is SASEGT. CDR3 sequence: CASSEPGQGTDTQYF. The CDR3 DNA is TGTGCCAGCAGTGAGCCGGGACAGGGAACAGATACGCAGTATTTT.

This rearrangement joins TRBV21-1 to TRBJ2-7; TRBD2, as called in the table, went unchecked against the DNA. TRBV21-1 is a documented pseudogene. This CDR3 contains 11 residues. The CDR3 sequence is CAATTGDEQYF. CDR3 sequence (DNA): TGTGCCGCAACCACCGGGGACGAGCAGTACTTC.

The V call is TRBV7-9, the J call TRBJ1-1; D call uncertain. This CDR3 region has 12 residues. CDR1 and CDR2 from the germline V gene are SEHNR and FQNEAQ (reference sequence). V was cut by 5 bases and J by 4 bases, with 8 bases left in between. The DNA of the CDR3 is TGTGCCAGCAGCCGGGGTACCACTGAAGCTTTCTTT. Its protein product is CASSRGTTEAFF.

The chain links TRBV7-7 to TRBJ2-6; TRBD1 aligns across 7 bases. The CDR3 has 14 residues. CDR1 is SSHAT and CDR2 is FNYEAQ in the germline V gene (reference sequence). The trim removed 4 bases at V and 9 bases at J, leaving 6 bases unmatched. The CDR3 sequence is CASSSHGTDNVLTF. CDR3 in DNA: TGTGCCAGCAGCTCCCACGGGACAGACAACGTCCTGACTTTC. The full variable domain, rest sourced from reference TRBV7-7 and TRBJ2-6, is GAGVSQSPRYKVTKRGQDVTLRCDPISSHATLYWYQQALGQGPEFLTYFNYEAQPDKSGLPSDRFSAERPEGSISTLTIQRTEQRDSAMYRCASSSHGTDNVLTFGAGSRLTVL.

The V call is TRBV5-4, the J call TRBJ2-7; perhaps TRBD2 as D (7 bases). CDR1 and CDR2 from the germline V gene are SGHNT and YYREEE (reference sequence). The CDR3 contains 12 residues. Trimming cost V 4 bases and J 6 bases, with 11 bases left between them. CDR3 DNA: TGTGCCAGCAGCCTGGGGGGGCGCGAGCAGTACTTC. Amino acids: CASSLGGREQYF.

The gene calls are TRBV7-6 and TRBJ1-4; 10 bases are a match to TRBD1. The germline gives CDR1 SGHVS, CDR2 FNYEAQ. The CDR3 has 17 amino acids. The junction had 3 bases not matched to a gene; V was cut back by 2 bases and J by 0 bases. The CDR3 coding sequence is TGTGCCAGCAGCTTAAGGGACAGGGGTGCAACTAATGAAAAACTGTTTTTT. Protein product: CASSLRDRGATNEKLFF.

This clone turned up a few times. V usage is TRBV7-8 and J usage is TRBJ1-2; D unresolved. The CDR3 extends over 13 amino acids. Germline V CDR1 and CDR2: SGHVS, FQNEAQ. V dropped 2 bases and J dropped 3 bases, with 7 bases sitting between them. CDR3 in DNA: TGTGCCAGCAGCTTAACTGATTACTATGGCTACACCTTC. Amino acids: CASSLTDYYGYTF.

This chain joins TRBV4-1 and TRBJ2-2; TRBD2 matches 13 bases. Per germline, CDR1 MGHRA and CDR2 YSYEKL. Trimming removed 3 bases from V and 6 bases from J; junction bases left unmatched: 16. This CDR3 comprises 20 residues. CDR3 sequence reads: CASSHPQLAGGPSGAGELFF. DNA for the CDR3: TGCGCCAGCAGCCATCCTCAACTAGCGGGGGGGCCGTCCGGCGCCGGGGAGCTGTTTTTT.

The chain links TRBV4-3 to TRBJ1-1, with 8 bases that match TRBD1. CDR3 length: 16 residues. V lost 7 bases to trimming and J lost 4 bases; unmatched junction nucleotides: 14. In germline, CDR1 is LGHNA, CDR2 YSLEER. The CDR3 DNA follows: TGCGCCAGCACTAGGTGGGCAACAGGGGGTTCCACTGAAGCTTTCTTT. Residues: CASTRWATGGSTEAFF.